These 12 T cell receptor beta chains were sequenced from one sample in a study of T cells in Graves' hyperthyroidism and ophthalmopathy. Using RNA transcripts as the source, TCR beta CDR3 regions were amplified. The TCR CDR3 was amplified in a first-round RT-PCR using the HTBI primer set. TCRdb analysed the multiplex PCR reads with MiXCR anew, one entry per CDR3 protein. The sample has about 300,000 distinct CDR3 sequences; approximately 17% are singletons. Sequencing was performed on blood. The receptors were gathered from a man aged 25-45 years with Graves' hyperthyroidism.

This clonotype was counted at least ten times. The V and J genes are TRBV12-3 or TRBV12-4 and TRBJ2-1; D is ambiguous. Between the trimmed V and J ends, which lost 1 base and 4 bases, there was a span of 8 bases. This CDR3 has 14 residues. CDR3 bases: TGTGCCAGCAGTTTAGATGCATCTTACAATGAGCAGTTCTTC. It specifies CASSLDASYNEQFF.

Many counts were recorded for this clonotype. The V and J genes are TRBV28 and TRBJ2-6, with 9 positions matching TRBD1. Germline V CDR1 and CDR2: MDHEN, SYDVKM. This CDR3 contains 17 residues. V gave up 2 bases and J gave up 4 bases; unmatched junction bases: 6. This CDR3 is CASSLAWTGVGANVLTF. In nucleotides, the CDR3 is TGTGCCAGCAGTTTAGCCTGGACAGGGGTCGGGGCCAACGTCCTGACTTTC.

This clonotype appeared many times. The chain links TRBV24-1 to TRBJ1-1, with 7 bases that match TRBD1. This CDR3 comprises 12 residues. V lost 3 bases and J lost 8; bases outside the gene matches: 2. In germline, CDR1 is KGHDR, CDR2 SFDVKD. The CDR3 spells CATSDPGQEAFF. Written as DNA, the CDR3 is TGTGCCACCAGTGATCCGGGACAGGAAGCTTTCTTT.

This clonotype has only a few counts. The genes are TRBV27 and TRBJ2-7; TRBD1 might be the D (5 bases). This CDR3 comprises 15 residues. V lost 1 base, J lost 5 bases, and 15 bases lay in between. CDR1 MNHEY and CDR2 SMNVEV come from the germline V gene (reference sequence). CDR3 bases: TGTGCCAGCAGTTTATGGGCAGGGCCCCCCCACGAGCAGTACTTC. This sequence encodes CASSLWAGPPHEQYF.

This clonotype was seen many times. CDR3: CASSRKGYEQYF. The CDR3 nucleotides read TGTGCCAGCAGCCGTAAAGGATACGAGCAGTACTTC. The gene calls are TRBV12-3 or TRBV12-4 and TRBJ2-7; D remains ambiguous. CDR3 length: 12 residues. Trimming shortened V by 6 bases and J by 4 bases, and 10 bases separated the two germline ends.

The rearrangement links TRBV6-1 to TRBJ1-2; no definite D call. CDR3 length: 14 amino acids. Trimming pared 2 bases from V and 8 bases from J, leaving 15 bases between. Germline V gene sequence: CDR1 MNHNS, CDR2 SASEGT. CDR3 loop: CASSERVGGTGYTF. The CDR3 DNA follows: TGTGCCAGCAGTGAAAGAGTGGGTGGTACCGGCTACACCTTC.

The chain has TRBV13 and TRBJ2-7; either TRBD1 or TRBD2 may fit D (5 bases each). V was pared by 4 bases and J by 1 base, with 23 bases between. The V gene's germline CDR1 is PRHDT and CDR2 FYEKMQ (reference sequence). The CDR3 sequence is 18 residues long. CDR3 DNA sequence: TGTGCCAGCAGCTATGGGGACCCGGGACGCATTACTTCCTACGAGCAGTACTTC. Protein: CASSYGDPGRITSYEQYF.

This chain connects TRBV12-5 to TRBJ2-2; D not resolved. The germline CDR1 and CDR2 sequences are LGHNT and FRNRAP. Deletions cut 3 bases from V and 7 bases from J, with 6 bases between. This CDR3 is built from 12 residues. The CDR3 coding sequence is TGTGCTAGTGGTTTCGCAGTCGGGGAGCTGTTTTTT. It is translated as CASGFAVGELFF.

This clonotype was observed at least ten times. This chain joins TRBV5-6 and TRBJ1-2, with TRBD1 matching over 8 bases. J lost 5 bases, V lost 4 bases, and 4 bases had no gene match. The CDR3 is 13 amino acids. The germline CDR1 and CDR2 sequences are SGHDT and YYEEEE. The CDR3 bases are TGTGCCAGCAGCCCCGACAGGGGATATGGCTACACCTTC. Translated, it gives CASSPDRGYGYTF.

This clonotype has a handful of counts. V gene TRBV28 combines with J gene TRBJ2-7; 9 bases line up with TRBD1. V lost 7 bases and J lost 4; bases outside the gene matches: 11. Germline V gene lookup returns CDR1 MDHEN and CDR2 SYDVKM. This CDR3 has 15 residues. The chain's CDR3 is CASTTRGTGPYEQYF. For the CDR3, the DNA is TGTGCCAGCACTACCAGGGGGACAGGGCCGTACGAGCAGTACTTC.

At least ten counts were recorded for this clonotype. The chain couples TRBV5-6 to TRBJ2-1; 10 nucleotides line up with TRBD2. J gave up 8 bases and V 4 bases, and 9 bases lay outside the gene matches. Germline V lookup: CDR1 SGHDT, CDR2 YYEEEE. The CDR3 runs to 15 residues. CDR3 DNA: TGTGCCAGCAGCCCGCTAGCGGGAGTAAGCTATGAGCAGTTCTTC. As protein: CASSPLAGVSYEQFF.

In this sample, this clonotype turned up many times. The rearrangement uses TRBV20-1 and TRBJ1-4; D gene unclear. The CDR3 is made up of 14 amino acids. Trimming took 5 bases from V and 7 from J, leaving 17 bases between them. CDR1 and CDR2 from the germline V gene are DFQATT and SNEGSKA (reference sequence). The chain's CDR3 is CSAGRAGDGEKLFF. The CDR3 region has the DNA TGCAGTGCTGGACGAGCCGGGGATGGTGAAAAACTGTTTTTT.